The 23 T cell receptor beta chains below come from one sample, sequenced in a study of blood T cell repertoires in COVID-19. Sequencing used immunoSEQ multiplex PCR; TCRdb keeps in-frame clones, though not all of them. This sample has 150,000 to 200,000 clones, with about 80% found just once. Material: peripheral blood. The receptors shown here come from a human donor with acute or convalescent COVID-19. The donor label of this sample is uncertain.

The chain joins TRBV29-1 to TRBJ1-2, with TRBD1 matching 7 bases. Germline loops: CDR1 SQVTM, CDR2 ANQGSEA. This CDR3 is built from 14 residues. Losses at the gene ends were 6 bases for V and 5 bases for J; bases not matched to a gene: 12. CDR3 amino acids: CSVDPGTAKYGYTF. The CDR3 DNA reads as TGCAGCGTAGACCCCGGGACAGCCAAATATGGCTACACCTTC.

The chain is built from TRBV9 and TRBJ2-2, with 7 bases that match TRBD2. J lost 0 bases, V lost 7 bases, and 3 bases had no gene match. The CDR3 is 14 residues long. Germline CDR1 reads SGDLS; CDR2 reads YYNGEE. The CDR3 loop is CASGGGSNTGELFF. CDR3 bases: TGTGCCAGCGGGGGGGGTTCGAACACCGGGGAGCTGTTTTTT.

The table lists this clone with a few counts. This sequence joins TRBV3-1 (or the pseudogene TRBV3-2) and TRBJ2-1; 13 bases agree with TRBD2. CDR1 is LGHDT and CDR2 is YNNKEL in the germline V gene (reference sequence). Trimming cost V 4 bases and J 8 bases; bases outside gene matches: 5. This CDR3 spans 15 amino acids. The CDR3 loop reads CASSLGLAGVDEQFF. DNA of the CDR3: TGTGCCAGCAGCCTAGGACTAGCGGGGGTCGATGAGCAGTTCTTC.

This chain uses TRBV9 with TRBJ2-3; TRBD2 agrees at 13 bases. This CDR3 has 20 residues. With 2 bases clipped from V and 1 base from J, the junction kept 13 bases outside the gene matches. Germline V gene lookup returns CDR1 SGDLS and CDR2 YYNGEE. DNA of the CDR3: TGTGCCAGCAGCGTTACTAGCGGGGGGGCCTCGAGCTCTCGCACAGATACGCAGTATTTT. Amino acid sequence: CASSVTSGGASSSRTDTQYF. Complete variable domain (other parts from reference TRBV9 and TRBJ2-3): DSGVTQTPKHLITATGQRVTLRCSPRSGDLSVYWYQQSLDQGLQFLIQYYNGEERAKGNILERFSAQQFPDLHSELNLSSLELGDSALYFCASSVTSGGASSSRTDTQYFGPGTRLTVL.

The V gene is TRBV30, the J gene TRBJ2-3, with 9 bases that match TRBD2. Germline lookup yields CDR1 GTSNPN and CDR2 SVGIG (reference sequence). V shed 2 bases and J 1 base; nucleotides not matched to a gene: 1. The CDR3 spans 14 residues. CDR3 sequence reads: CAWSLAGGTDTQYF. The CDR3 DNA is TGTGCCTGGAGTTTAGCGGGAGGCACAGATACGCAGTATTTT.

The V gene is TRBV4-1, the J gene TRBJ1-6; no reliable D call. The germline CDR1 and CDR2 sequences are MGHRA and YSYEKL. V was shortened by 3 bases and J by 0 bases, with 12 bases between the two germline ends. The CDR3 runs to 17 residues. The CDR3 reads CASSQGATNSYNSPLHF. CDR3 DNA: TGCGCCAGCAGCCAGGGAGCCACCAACTCCTATAATTCACCCCTCCACTTT.

This chain connects TRBV21-1 to TRBJ2-1; the table's D call TRBD2 went unverified against the DNA. TRBV21-1 is a pseudogene segment. This CDR3 has 19 residues. Written as DNA, the CDR3 is TGTGCCAGCAGCAAAGATCCAGCGGGAGGGGTGAGGGATAGTGGCGAGCAGTTCTTC. Residues: CASSKDPAGGVRDSGEQFF.

This sequence joins TRBV7-3 and TRBJ2-1; no clear D gene. V was cut by 0 bases and J by 5 bases, with 5 bases left in between. The CDR3 spans 13 residues. Germline V CDR1 and CDR2: SGHTA, FQGTGA. The CDR3 loop reads CASSLTADNEQFF. The CDR3, as DNA: TGTGCCAGCAGCTTAACCGCGGACAATGAGCAGTTCTTC.

The V and J genes are TRBV29-1 and TRBJ2-2, with D possibly matching TRBD1 (6 bases). CDR3 size: 15 residues. In germline, CDR1 is SQVTM, CDR2 ANQGSEA. V lost 4 bases to trimming and J lost 5 bases, with 17 bases between them. The CDR3 loop reads CSVVGQGLGTGELFF. The CDR3 DNA follows: TGCAGCGTTGTGGGGCAGGGGTTGGGGACCGGGGAGCTGTTTTTT.

CDR3 sequence: CASSLARPGYTETQYF. The CDR3 coding sequence is TGTGCCAGCAGCTTAGCCAGGCCAGGGTATACTGAGACCCAGTACTTC. V gene TRBV5-4 combines with J gene TRBJ2-5; D may be TRBD1 (5 bases). V was trimmed by 2 bases and J by 5 bases, leaving 19 bases between them. CDR1 and CDR2 (germline): SGHNT, YYREEE (reference sequence). This CDR3 contains 16 residues.

This clone has just one count. The J gene is TRBJ2-3, the V gene TRBV19, with D unclear. Between the trimmed V and J ends, which lost 5 bases and 0 bases, there was a span of 12 bases. Per the germline V gene, CDR1 is LNHDA and CDR2 is SQIVND (reference sequence). The CDR3 has 15 amino acids. In DNA, the CDR3 is TGTGCCAGTAGTTTTCCCCCACAGAGCACAGATACGCAGTATTTT. As protein: CASSFPPQSTDTQYF.

The CDR3 DNA sequence: TGTGCCAGCAGCCAAGTTCCAAATGAGCAGTTCTTC. It codes for CASSQVPNEQFF. V gene TRBV3-1 (or the pseudogene TRBV3-2) combines with J gene TRBJ2-1; D is unclear. Germline V gene lookup returns CDR1 LGHDT and CDR2 YNNKEL (reference sequence). This CDR3 region has 12 residues. The germline V and J ends were trimmed by 1 base and 7 bases, with 5 bases remaining between them.

This chain joins TRBV6-5 and TRBJ1-1; D possibly corresponds to TRBD1 (6 bases). The CDR3 consists of 16 residues. The germline V gene encodes CDR1 MNHEY and CDR2 SVGAGI. V gave up 2 bases and J gave up 4 bases, with 17 bases separating them. The CDR3 spells CASSYTEPGAVTEAFF. The CDR3 DNA follows: TGTGCCAGCAGTTACACCGAACCAGGGGCGGTCACTGAAGCTTTCTTT.

V usage is TRBV6-6 and J usage is TRBJ2-7, with a possible D match to TRBD1 (6 bases). Germline assignment: CDR1 MNHNY and CDR2 SVGAGI (reference sequence). The ends were cut back, 3 bases at V and 1 base at J, with 10 bases in the middle. This CDR3 spans 14 amino acids. The CDR3 DNA follows: TGTGCCAGCAGTTATTTACAGGGTTCCTACGAGCAGTACTTC. As protein: CASSYLQGSYEQYF.

The chain links TRBV2 to TRBJ2-3; possibly TRBD2 for D (6 bases). The CDR3 totals 16 residues. Germline CDR1 reads SNHLY; CDR2 reads FYNNEI. The V end lost 2 bases, the J end lost 0 bases, and 12 bases lay between the germline ends. CDR3 DNA sequence: TGTGCCAGCAGTGAATGGGCGGGGATTAGCACAGATACGCAGTATTTT. It yields the protein CASSEWAGISTDTQYF.

This clone was counted a single time. The rearrangement links TRBV19 to TRBJ2-5, with D possibly TRBD2 on 5 matching bases. Germline CDR1 is LNHDA and CDR2 is SQIVND (reference sequence). V shed 8 bases and J shed 4 bases, with 14 bases lying between them. The CDR3 runs 13 residues. The CDR3 loop is CASRPGKGETQYF. The CDR3 nucleotides read TGTGCCAGTCGCCCCGGGAAGGGAGAGACCCAGTACTTC.

The chain recombines TRBV27 with TRBJ1-5; TRBD1 aligns across 7 bases. Trimming cost V 6 bases and J 4 bases; bases outside gene matches: 9. Per the germline V gene, CDR1 is MNHEY and CDR2 is SMNVEV (reference sequence). CDR3 length: 15 amino acids. The CDR3 protein is CASRRQGSGNQPQHF. In DNA, the CDR3 is TGTGCCAGCAGACGACAGGGATCGGGGAATCAGCCCCAGCATTTT.

The rearrangement links TRBV30 to TRBJ1-1; D call uncertain. Germline CDR1 is GTSNPN and CDR2 is SVGIG (reference sequence). The CDR3 totals 14 residues. Trimming pared 4 bases from V and 0 bases from J, leaving 12 bases between. The CDR3 DNA reads TGTGCCTGGACCCAAGACACCATGAACACTGAAGCTTTCTTT. Amino acids: CAWTQDTMNTEAFF.

The chain combines TRBV6-1 with TRBJ2-1; 15 bases map to TRBD2. Germline CDR1 is MNHNS and CDR2 is SASEGT. CDR3 length equals 16 residues. V lost 2 bases to trimming and J lost 7 bases; unmatched junction nucleotides: 3. For the CDR3, the DNA is TGTGCCAGCAGTGAATTTGGGACTAGCGGGAGGAATGAGCAGTTCTTC. This sequence encodes CASSEFGTSGRNEQFF.

The rearrangement links TRBV10-3 to TRBJ2-1; tentative D call: TRBD2 (5 bases). The germline gives CDR1 ENHRY, CDR2 SYGVKD. V lost 0 bases and J 9 bases, leaving 9 bases between the germline ends. CDR3 length equals 13 residues. The CDR3 sequence is CAISESRGGEQFF. CDR3 DNA: TGTGCCATCAGTGAGTCGAGAGGAGGTGAGCAGTTCTTC.

This clone was seen a single time. This CDR3 is CASSAAEPGTNPLHF. CDR3 bases: TGTGCCAGCAGTGCAGCCGAACCAGGTACCAACCCCCTCCACTTT. J is TRBJ1-6 and V is TRBV25-1; D gene uncertain. The germline CDR1 and CDR2 sequences are MGHDK and SYGVNS. The CDR3 loop spans 15 amino acids. V lost 4 bases and J 13 bases, leaving 20 bases between the germline ends.

The gene calls are TRBV30 and TRBJ2-7, with D hard to call. Germline V gene sequence: CDR1 GTSNPN, CDR2 SVGIG (reference sequence). There are 12 residues in the CDR3. V shed 2 bases and J shed 5 bases, with 10 bases lying between them. CDR3 sequence: CAWSLLGDEQYF. CDR3 in DNA: TGTGCCTGGAGTCTCCTGGGCGACGAGCAGTACTTC. The entire variable domain, with the rest obtained from reference TRBV30 and TRBJ2-7, is as follows: SQTIHQWPATLVQPVGSPLSLECTVEGTSNPNLYWYRQAAGRGLQLLFYSVGIGQISSEVPQNLSASRPQDRQFILSSKKLLLSDSGFYLCAWSLLGDEQYFGPGTRLTVT.

The chain has TRBV7-8 and TRBJ1-5; 7 bases line up with TRBD1. Germline-derived CDR1 and CDR2 are SGHVS and FQNEAQ. The CDR3 runs 16 residues. J lost 2 bases, V lost 5 bases, and 9 bases had no gene match. The CDR3 protein is CASSREGARGNQPQHF. CDR3 DNA sequence: TGTGCCAGCAGCCGAGAGGGGGCGCGGGGCAATCAGCCCCAGCATTTT.